Below, 21 T cell receptor beta chains from the same sample are listed, as sequenced in a study of blood T cell repertoires in COVID-19 (dated by TCRdb to 2020 to 2021). Receptor amplification or capture employed the immunoSEQ multiplex PCR assay. Drawn from immuneACCESS, this table holds only the in-frame rearrangements with V and J called that TCRdb kept. Clones are partly lost; checked studies trace under half to an unresolved V gene and leave the rest unexplained. Within this sample are approximately 99,000 clones, with around four fifths of them counted one time only. About 4% of the sample belongs to the ten largest clones. The material sequenced was peripheral blood. The receptors were gathered from an older woman with acute or convalescent COVID-19.

This sequence joins TRBV18 and TRBJ1-1; tentative D call: TRBD1 (5 bases). CDR3 length equals 15 residues. Germline V gives CDR1 KGHSH, CDR2 LQKENI. Trimming took 3 bases from V and 0 from J, leaving 11 bases between them. The CDR3 sequence is CASSPFDSLNTEAFF. The CDR3 region has the DNA TGTGCCAGCTCACCCTTCGACAGTTTGAACACTGAAGCTTTCTTT.

The genes are TRBV28 and TRBJ2-3; TRBD1 aligns across 9 bases. Germline CDR1 is MDHEN and CDR2 is SYDVKM. There are 15 residues in the CDR3. The V and J ends lost 6 bases and 4 bases, in that order; junction bases with no gene match: 8. Written as DNA, the CDR3 is TGTGCCAGCAGAAACAGGGGGCGGCCCGCAGATACGCAGTATTTT. The encoded protein is CASRNRGRPADTQYF.

The genes are TRBV4-3 and TRBJ1-1; 7 positions match TRBD1. This CDR3 is 17 amino acids long. V lost 0 bases and J lost 6; bases outside the gene matches: 13. Germline V gene sequence: CDR1 LGHNA, CDR2 YSLEER. CDR3 in amino acids: CASSQDRRMTGLAEAFF. In nucleotides, the CDR3 is TGCGCCAGCAGCCAAGACAGACGGATGACAGGGTTAGCTGAAGCTTTCTTT.

The CDR3 nucleotides are TGCAGCGTTGAAAAATCCCCAGGAAATGAGCAGTTCTTC. Translating gives CSVEKSPGNEQFF. The chain is built from TRBV29-1 and TRBJ2-1; D call uncertain. This CDR3 is 13 amino acids long. In germline, CDR1 is SQVTM, CDR2 ANQGSEA. The V gene lost 2 bases and the J gene lost 7 bases, with 12 bases spanning the gap.

This chain joins TRBV25-1 and TRBJ1-4, with a weak D call TRBD1 (6 bases). The CDR3 is 14 residues long. V lost 5 bases and J lost 5, with 12 bases in between. The germline CDR1 and CDR2 sequences are MGHDK and SYGVNS. The CDR3 DNA follows: TGTGCCAGCAGTATGTCAGGGGCGAATGAAAAACTGTTTTTT. Its protein is CASSMSGANEKLFF.

V is TRBV7-8 and J is TRBJ1-2, with D possibly TRBD1 on 5 matching bases. The CDR3 spans 13 residues. V was pared by 3 bases and J by 9 bases, with 14 bases between. Germline CDR1 reads SGHVS; CDR2 reads FQNEAQ. CDR3 coding DNA: TGTGCCAGCAGCTTGACCCAGCAGGGTCGCTACACCTTC. It yields the protein CASSLTQQGRYTF.

The J gene is TRBJ1-6, the V gene TRBV6-1, with a tentative D call TRBD1 (5 bases). This CDR3 is 15 amino acids long. The V gene's germline CDR1 is MNHNS and CDR2 SASEGT. Trimming removed 2 bases at V and 10 bases at J, with 15 bases between. Written as DNA, the CDR3 is TGTGCCAGCAGTGAACGGGAGGGGCGAGGATCACCCCTCCACTTT. It specifies CASSEREGRGSPLHF.

The chain joins TRBV19 to TRBJ1-1, with D uncertain. The V end was cut by 7 bases, the J end by 1 base, with 7 bases between. Germline V gene data show CDR1 as LNHDA and CDR2 as SQIVND (reference sequence). This CDR3 has 12 amino acids. In nucleotides, the CDR3 is TGTGCCAGTATCTACCGGAACACTGAAGCTTTCTTT. This translates into CASIYRNTEAFF.

The CDR3 loop is CASSKNLPGLMNTEAFF. The DNA of the CDR3 is TGTGCCAGCAGCAAAAACCTACCGGGGTTAATGAACACTGAAGCTTTCTTT. The chain is built from TRBV7-2 and TRBJ1-1, with D uncertain. Trimming removed 5 bases from V and 0 bases from J, with 19 bases in between. The CDR3 runs to 17 residues. Per the germline V gene, CDR1 is SGHTA and CDR2 is FQGNSA.

The table lists this clone with a count of one. V is TRBV7-2 and J is TRBJ1-4; TRBD1 matches 7 bases. V lost 4 bases, J lost 14 bases, and 19 bases stayed unmatched. The CDR3 contains 16 residues. The V gene's germline CDR1 is SGHTA and CDR2 FQGNSA. This CDR3 is CASSSPQGLPISGLFF. DNA for the CDR3: TGTGCCAGCAGCTCTCCACAGGGGCTCCCTATAAGTGGGCTGTTTTTT.

In DNA form, the CDR3 reads TGTGCCAGCCGGGAGGGCCTCACAGATACGCAGTATTTT. This translates into CASREGLTDTQYF. The chain combines TRBV7-8 with TRBJ2-3; 8 bases line up with TRBD2. CDR1 and CDR2 (germline): SGHVS, FQNEAQ. This CDR3 is built from 13 residues. Trimming removed 8 bases from V and 2 bases from J; junction bases left unmatched: 3.

The chain carries TRBV3-1 (or the pseudogene TRBV3-2) and TRBJ2-7; D is uncertain. The CDR3 sequence is 11 residues long. Trimming cost V 2 bases and J 5 bases, with 4 bases left between them. Looked up from germline, CDR1 is LGHDT and CDR2 is YNNKEL (reference sequence). The CDR3, as DNA: TGTGCCAGCAGCCAATCCGACGAGCAGTACTTC. The encoded protein is CASSQSDEQYF.

The gene calls are TRBV2 and TRBJ1-1, with D unresolved. Germline V gene sequence: CDR1 SNHLY, CDR2 FYNNEI. The length of the CDR3 is 14 residues. The CDR3 coding sequence is TGTGTTACACCTGACGGGATCGAGGGCACTGAAGCTTTCTTT. Protein product: CVTPDGIEGTEAFF.

The V gene is TRBV6-5, the J gene TRBJ2-3, with D possibly matching TRBD1 (6 bases). In germline, CDR1 is MNHEY, CDR2 SVGAGI. The CDR3 contains 13 residues. The V end was cut by 7 bases, the J end by 1 base, with 9 bases between. CDR3 sequence: CASIHRGTDTQYF. The CDR3 DNA reads as TGTGCCAGCATTCACAGGGGCACAGATACGCAGTATTTT.

This clone was found a few times. The J gene is TRBJ2-7, the V gene TRBV27, with D maybe TRBD2 (6 bases). Trimming shortened V by 0 bases and J by 3 bases, and 12 bases separated the two germline ends. This CDR3 comprises 15 residues. CDR1 is MNHEY, CDR2 SMNVEV, per germline (reference sequence). The CDR3 nucleotides are TGTGCCAGCAGTTTATCTGGGGGGAACTACTACGAGCAGTACTTC. Amino acids: CASSLSGGNYYEQYF.

The chain recombines TRBV4-2 with TRBJ2-3; TRBD2 matches 9 bases. The CDR3 loop spans 17 amino acids. Germline values: CDR1 LGHNA, CDR2 YNFKEQ. Trimming cost V 4 bases and J 5 bases; bases outside gene matches: 13. The CDR3 loop reads CASSRSMAGGPGDTQYF. The CDR3 coding sequence is TGTGCCAGCAGCCGATCTATGGCGGGAGGGCCGGGAGATACGCAGTATTTT.

The V gene is TRBV6-4, the J gene TRBJ2-1, with TRBD1 identical over 8 bases. The CDR3 is 13 amino acids. Trimming took 6 bases from V and 9 from J; bases not matched to a gene: 7. Germline-derived CDR1 and CDR2 are MRHNA and SNTAGT. The CDR3 loop is CASRKGQGSEQFF. The DNA for the CDR3 is TGTGCCAGCAGGAAAGGACAGGGTAGTGAGCAGTTCTTC.

The J gene is TRBJ1-3, the V gene TRBV6-5; D is perhaps TRBD1 (6 bases). Trimming removed 0 bases from V and 2 bases from J, with 11 bases in between. This CDR3 comprises 16 residues. Germline CDR1 MNHEY, CDR2 SVGAGI. Written as DNA, the CDR3 is TGTGCCAGCAGTTACTCGAGGGGGAAGCCTGGAAACACCATATATTTT. Translating gives CASSYSRGKPGNTIYF.

The rearrangement links TRBV19 to TRBJ2-5; 10 nucleotides align to TRBD2. V was clipped by 9 bases and J by 2 bases; unmatched bases: 18. Germline assignment: CDR1 LNHDA and CDR2 SQIVND (reference sequence). The length of the CDR3 is 18 residues. The CDR3 sequence: CASTLRPAGTSDQETQYF. For the CDR3, the DNA is TGTGCCAGCACGTTGAGACCCGCGGGGACTAGCGATCAAGAGACCCAGTACTTC.

J is TRBJ1-6 and V is TRBV28; TRBD1 is a possible D gene (6 bases). V was shortened by 7 bases and J by 9 bases, with 13 bases between the two germline ends. This CDR3 is 13 amino acids long. Germline-derived CDR1 and CDR2 are MDHEN and SYDVKM. The CDR3 region has the DNA TGTGCCAGCACTCCTCAGGGGAGTTCACCCCTCCACTTT. This sequence encodes CASTPQGSSPLHF. The variable domain in full, completed from reference TRBV28 and TRBJ1-6, reads DVKVTQSSRYLVKRTGEKVFLECVQDMDHENMFWYRQDPGLGLRLIYFSYDVKMKEKGDIPEGYSVSREKKERFSLILESASTNQTSMYLCASTPQGSSPLHFGNGTRLTVT.

The genes are TRBV6-5 and TRBJ2-7, with TRBD2 matching 14 bases. V lost 2 bases and J lost 3; bases outside the gene matches: 3. Germline values: CDR1 MNHEY, CDR2 SVGAGI. The CDR3 is 16 amino acids. The chain's CDR3 is CASSYGTSGSYYEQYF. For the CDR3, the DNA is TGTGCCAGCAGTTACGGGACTAGCGGGAGTTACTACGAGCAGTACTTC.